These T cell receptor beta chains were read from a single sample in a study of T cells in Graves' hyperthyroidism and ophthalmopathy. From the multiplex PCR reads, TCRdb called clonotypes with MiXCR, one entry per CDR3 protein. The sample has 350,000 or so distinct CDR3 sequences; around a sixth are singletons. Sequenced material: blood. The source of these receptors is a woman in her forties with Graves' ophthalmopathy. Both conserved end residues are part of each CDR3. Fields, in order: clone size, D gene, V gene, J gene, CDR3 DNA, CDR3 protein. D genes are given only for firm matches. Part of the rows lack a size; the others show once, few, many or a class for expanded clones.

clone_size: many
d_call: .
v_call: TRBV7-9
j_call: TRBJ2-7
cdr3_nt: TGTGCCAGCAGCTTAGAGGGTGGAGGATACGAGCAGTACTTC
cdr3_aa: CASSLEGGGYEQYF

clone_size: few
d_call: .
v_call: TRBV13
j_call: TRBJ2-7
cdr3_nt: TGTGCCAGCAGCTACCCGGGGCAGGGAGGATTCTACGAGCAGTACTTC
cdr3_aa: CASSYPGQGGFYEQYF

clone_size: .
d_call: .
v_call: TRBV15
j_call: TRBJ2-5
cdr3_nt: TGTGCCACCAGCAGAGATCGAGGCAGCAAAGAGACCCAGTACTTC
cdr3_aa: CATSRDRGSKETQYF

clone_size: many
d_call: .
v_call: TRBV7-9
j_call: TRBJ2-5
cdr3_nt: TGTGCCAGCAGCTCACCACTTGGGGGAGCAGAGACCCAGTACTTC
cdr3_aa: CASSSPLGGAETQYF

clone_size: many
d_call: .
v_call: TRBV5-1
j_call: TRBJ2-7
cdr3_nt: TGCGCCAGCAGCCCTACACTAGACTACGAGCAGTACTTC
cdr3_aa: CASSPTLDYEQYF

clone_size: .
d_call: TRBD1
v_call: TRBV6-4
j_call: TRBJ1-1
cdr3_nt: TGTGCCAGCAGTGACTCGAGTCGGGGGACAGGGGACACTGAAGCTTTCTTT
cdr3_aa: CASSDSSRGTGDTEAFF

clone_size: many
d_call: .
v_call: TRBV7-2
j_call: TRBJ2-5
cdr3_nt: TGTGCCAGCAGCCAGGGGGAGACCCAGTACTTC
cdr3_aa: CASSQGETQYF

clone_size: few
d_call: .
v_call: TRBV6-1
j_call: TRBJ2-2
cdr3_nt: .
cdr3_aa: CASTGTGRARGAGSCFF

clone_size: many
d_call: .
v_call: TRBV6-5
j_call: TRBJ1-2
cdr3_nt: TGTGCCGGCAGTTATTTCGAAACCGGCTCCTATGGCTACACCTTC
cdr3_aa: CAGSYFETGSYGYTF

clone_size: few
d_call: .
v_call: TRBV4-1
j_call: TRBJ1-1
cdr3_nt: TGCGCCAGCAGCCAGTCCGACTCGACTTCTAAGGCTTTCTTT
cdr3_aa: CASSQSDSTSKAFF

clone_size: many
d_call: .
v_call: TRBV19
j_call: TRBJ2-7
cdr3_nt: TGTGCCAGTATGGGCCCTTTAAACGAGCAGTACTTC
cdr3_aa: CASMGPLNEQYF

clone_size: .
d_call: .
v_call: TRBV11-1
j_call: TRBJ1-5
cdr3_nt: TGTGCCAGCAGCTCTGGGACGTCTAGGGGCAATCAGCCCCAGCATTTT
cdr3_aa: CASSSGTSRGNQPQHF

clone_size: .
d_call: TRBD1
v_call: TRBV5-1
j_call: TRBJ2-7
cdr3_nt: TGCGCCAGCAGCTCCGAACCGGGACAGGGTCCGACGGAGCAGTACTTC
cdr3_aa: CASSSEPGQGPTEQYF

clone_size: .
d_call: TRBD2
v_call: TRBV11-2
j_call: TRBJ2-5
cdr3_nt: TGTGCCAGCAGCCCACTAGCGGGAGTAGGGCAAGAGACCCAGTACTTC
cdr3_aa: CASSPLAGVGQETQYF

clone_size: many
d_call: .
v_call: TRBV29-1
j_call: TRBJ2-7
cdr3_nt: TGCAGCGTTGGAGTTTCTCCCTACGAGCAGTACTTC
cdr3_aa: CSVGVSPYEQYF

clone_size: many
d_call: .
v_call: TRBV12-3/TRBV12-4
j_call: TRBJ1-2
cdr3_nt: TGTGCCAGCAGTTTGGTGGCAGCTTCAAGCTATGGCTACACCTTC
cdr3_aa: CASSLVAASSYGYTF

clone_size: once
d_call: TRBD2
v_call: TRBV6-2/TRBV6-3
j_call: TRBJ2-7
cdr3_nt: TGTGCCAGCAACACTACGCCCGGGACTAGCGGGAAAATCTCCTACGAGCAGTACTTC
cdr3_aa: CASNTTPGTSGKISYEQYF

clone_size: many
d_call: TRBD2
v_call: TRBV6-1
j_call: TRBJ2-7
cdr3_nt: TGTGCCAGCAGGAACCTAGCGGGAGAGTCCTACGAGCAGTACTTC
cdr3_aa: CASRNLAGESYEQYF

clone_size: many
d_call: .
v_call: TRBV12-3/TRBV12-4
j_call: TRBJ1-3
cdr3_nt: TGTGCCAGCAGTCCCACCCTCATAGGAAACACCATATATTTT
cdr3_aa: CASSPTLIGNTIYF

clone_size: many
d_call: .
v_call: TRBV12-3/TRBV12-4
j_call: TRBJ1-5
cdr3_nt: TGTGCCAGCAGTTTAAGGTTAGGGGCGGAACATTTT
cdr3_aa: CASSLRLGAEHF

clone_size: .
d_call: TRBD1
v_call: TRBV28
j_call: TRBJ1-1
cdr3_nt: TGTGCCAGCAGTTTAGTGGACAGGCCCGAAATGAACACTGAAGCTTTCTTT
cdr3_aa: CASSLVDRPEMNTEAFF

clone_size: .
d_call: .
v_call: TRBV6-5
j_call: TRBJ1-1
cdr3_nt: TGTGCCAGCAGTTTCCTCCCTAACACGAACACTGAAGCTTTCTTT
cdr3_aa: CASSFLPNTNTEAFF

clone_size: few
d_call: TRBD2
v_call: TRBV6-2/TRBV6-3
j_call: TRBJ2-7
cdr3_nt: TGTGCCAGCAGTTACGTGCCTAGCGGGAGCACCTATGCGATCGAGCAGTACTTC
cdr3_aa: CASSYVPSGSTYAIEQYF

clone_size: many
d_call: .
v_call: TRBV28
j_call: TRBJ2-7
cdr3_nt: TGTGCCAGCATTGGTTGGTCACGGGAGCAGTACTTC
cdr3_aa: CASIGWSREQYF

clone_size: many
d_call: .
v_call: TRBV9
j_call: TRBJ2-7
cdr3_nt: TGTGCCAGCAGCGTAGGCTCGTGGACAGATAGCGAGCAGTACTTC
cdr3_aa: CASSVGSWTDSEQYF

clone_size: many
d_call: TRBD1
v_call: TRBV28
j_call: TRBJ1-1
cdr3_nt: TGTGCCAGCGGGACCGGGACAGTAACTTTGAACACTGAAGCTTTCTTT
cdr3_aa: CASGTGTVTLNTEAFF

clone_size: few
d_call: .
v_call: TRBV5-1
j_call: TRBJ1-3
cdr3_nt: TGCGCCAGCAGCCTGACCGGGACACTTGGAAACACCATATATTTT
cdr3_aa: CASSLTGTLGNTIYF

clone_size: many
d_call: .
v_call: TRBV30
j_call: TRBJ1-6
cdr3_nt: TGTGCCTGGAGCCTCTTGACTAATTCACCCCTCCACTTT
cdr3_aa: CAWSLLTNSPLHF

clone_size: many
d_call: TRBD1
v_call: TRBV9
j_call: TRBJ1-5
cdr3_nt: TGTGCCAGCAGCATTACAGGGGGCGATCAGCCCCAGCATTTT
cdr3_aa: CASSITGGDQPQHF

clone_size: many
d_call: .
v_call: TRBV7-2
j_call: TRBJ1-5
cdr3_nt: TGTGCCAGCAACCAGGGGACCTATCAGCCCCAGCATTTT
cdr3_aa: CASNQGTYQPQHF

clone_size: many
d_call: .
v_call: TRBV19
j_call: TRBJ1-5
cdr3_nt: TGTGCCAGTAGTAATCGGGGTTCGGGCAATCAGCCCCAGCATTTT
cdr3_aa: CASSNRGSGNQPQHF

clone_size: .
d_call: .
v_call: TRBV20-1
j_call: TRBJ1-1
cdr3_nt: TGCAGTGCCACCCCGGCCCGGGTAGAAGAAGCTTTCTTT
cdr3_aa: CSATPARVEEAFF

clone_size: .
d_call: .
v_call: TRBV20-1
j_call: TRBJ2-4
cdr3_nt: TGCAGTGCGTGTGACATCCTACAAAACATTCAGTACTTC
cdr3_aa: CSACDILQNIQYF

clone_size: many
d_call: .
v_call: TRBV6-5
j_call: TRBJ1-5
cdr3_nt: TGTGCCAGCAGTTGGGGAGGTTTAAATCAGCCCCAGCATTTT
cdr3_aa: CASSWGGLNQPQHF

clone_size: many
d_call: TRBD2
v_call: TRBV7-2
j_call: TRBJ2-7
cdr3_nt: TGTGCCAGCAGTTGGACTAGCGGGGCCTCCTACGAGCAGTACTTC
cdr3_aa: CASSWTSGASYEQYF

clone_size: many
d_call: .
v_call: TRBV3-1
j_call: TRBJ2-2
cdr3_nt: TGTGCCAGCAGCCAAAGGACAGCGAACACCGGGGAGCTGTTTTTT
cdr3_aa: CASSQRTANTGELFF